The TCR beta chain under discussion was sequenced for a study of post-analysis software for immune sequencing data (dated by TCRdb to about 2015). With respect to the entire study: Relapsing-remitting, secondary progressive and progressive-relapsing multiple sclerosis were recorded as disease courses, and subtype annotation was lacking for some patients. The patient repertoires were compared against about 10 previously published healthy control repertoires obtained from donors aged roughly 6 to 28 years. A subset of samples was prepared in parallel using single-end sample barcoding, then pooled and co-amplified after Illumina adapter ligation. Findings and caveats that apply to the study as a whole: About 5 TRBV segments, including TRBV5-6, TRBV5-1 and TRBV20-1, were significantly more frequent in patients than controls. The control group was slightly older than the multiple sclerosis patient group. Strong co-clustering of samples prepared in the same batch was shown by direct clustering with F measure, prompting a batch-effect correction. Multiple sclerosis patients had significantly lower normalized Chao1 diversity than controls, a result that suggests substantial peripheral T-cell clonal expansion.

The CDR3 measures 16 amino acids from cysteine to phenylalanine. Just the 48-base CDR3 DNA is kept, in frame starting at base 1. V sheds 5 bases and J sheds 0 bases, leaving 16 bases between their ends. Comment on this clonotype: Its antigen is not yet known. There are no base qualities to consult, and no much larger clone falls within one base.

To demonstrate the VDJtools post-analysis software, TCR beta repertoires were profiled from the peripheral blood of about a dozen young patients with multiple sclerosis. The multiple sclerosis patients were children and adolescents between about 6 and 16 years of age. Library preparation was by PCR. Sequencing was performed on an Illumina HiSeq 2500. Unique molecular identifiers were incorporated into TCR beta cDNA libraries to reduce PCR and sequencing biases. Approximately 500,000 cDNA molecules were obtained per 1 to 10 million input T cells, so each molecule approximated one T cell. The patient libraries were prepared and sequenced with the same protocol used for the earlier healthy control dataset. Samples belonging to the same batch were prepared together, multiplexed and sequenced on a shared HiSeq lane. Per the original workflow: MIGEC handled the raw barcoded reads, throwing out single-read molecular identifier groups before consensus assembly and CDR3 extraction. VDJtools was used for post-analysis of the clonotype tables, and diversity was normalized by down-sampling every dataset to the size of the smallest sample. To correct batch-related cross-sample contamination, repertoire overlap clustering matched CDR3 amino acid sequences but not nucleotide sequences. TCRdb redid the processing of the public reads, applying fastp at Q25 and MiXCR, and retained in-frame beta chains. CDR3 protein duplicates are merged, each entry listing the most common genes and DNA. The V and J calls follow TCRdb's processing rather than the paper's. Across this sample there are more than 450,000 distinct CDR3 sequences, with about 44% seen only once. Together, the top ten hold around 1.7% of the sample.

The material sequenced was blood. The rearranged chain carries TRBV12-3 or TRBV12-4 and TRBJ1-1, with the D gene not confidently named. The sequence derives from a girl aged 10 to 17 with multiple sclerosis. For the CDR3, the sequence is CASSPHLPTLNTEAFF. The sequence in DNA is TGTGCCAGCAGTCCACACTTGCCGACATTGAACACTGAAGCTTTCTTT.